The 6 T cell receptor beta chains given below trace back to one sample, sequenced in a study of T cell responses to AZD1222 COVID-19 vaccine. Profiling relied on immunoSEQ multiplex PCR, and the TCRdb table lists in-frame clones only, not all of them. The data show 100,000 to 150,000 clones, about 85% seen once. The source was peripheral blood, collected 28 days after the second AZD1222 dose. The receptors originated from an adult who received the AZD1222 COVID-19 vaccine.

V gene TRBV7-2 combines with J gene TRBJ1-5; 11 nucleotides line up with TRBD1. The CDR3 spans 17 residues. In germline, CDR1 is SGHTA, CDR2 FQGNSA. With V trimmed by 0 bases and J by 6 bases, 7 bases remained unmatched. CDR3 loop: CASSLAGGTGGFQPQHF. The CDR3 coding sequence is TGTGCCAGCAGCTTAGCAGGGGGGACAGGGGGGTTTCAGCCCCAGCATTTT.

This clone has only a few counts. The CDR3 is CASSWGQGYGYTF. In DNA, the CDR3 is TGTGCCAGCAGCTGGGGACAGGGCTATGGCTACACCTTC. The chain uses TRBV7-2 and TRBJ1-2, with 9 bases identical to TRBD1. This CDR3 comprises 13 residues. Germline lookup yields CDR1 SGHTA and CDR2 FQGNSA. Germline trimming cut 4 bases from V and 4 bases from J; bases unmatched to any gene: 1.

V is TRBV7-9 and J is TRBJ1-1, with 11 bases identical to TRBD1. Losses at the gene ends were 8 bases for V and 0 bases for J; bases not matched to a gene: 5. Germline CDR1 SEHNR, CDR2 FQNEAQ (reference sequence). The CDR3 covers 15 residues. The CDR3 loop is CASGWDRGLNTEAFF. CDR3 sequence (DNA): TGTGCCAGCGGCTGGGACAGGGGGTTGAACACTGAAGCTTTCTTT.

This chain joins TRBV13 and TRBJ2-7; tentative D call: TRBD1 (6 bases). Per the germline V gene, CDR1 is PRHDT and CDR2 is FYEKMQ (reference sequence). Trimming shortened V by 4 bases and J by 0 bases, and 16 bases separated the two germline ends. This CDR3 is built from 16 residues. This chain's CDR3 is CASSSSGARSSYEQYF. Written as DNA, the CDR3 is TGTGCCAGCAGCTCCTCAGGGGCCAGGAGCTCCTACGAGCAGTACTTC.

This chain connects TRBV3-1 (or the pseudogene TRBV3-2) to TRBJ1-1, with TRBD1 matching over 12 bases. Germline V gene lookup returns CDR1 LGHDT and CDR2 YNNKEL (reference sequence). The CDR3 totals 18 residues. V was pared by 3 bases and J by 0 bases, with 8 bases of the junction left unmatched. The DNA for the CDR3 is TGTGCCAGCAGCCAGGGATGGGACAGGGGGCCCATGAACACTGAAGCTTTCTTT. It is translated as CASSQGWDRGPMNTEAFF.

This chain connects TRBV25-1 to TRBJ2-6, with D perhaps being TRBD1 or TRBD2 (5 bases each). The germline V gene has CDR1 MGHDK and CDR2 SYGVNS. V shed 5 bases and J shed 1 base, with 6 bases lying between them. The CDR3 contains 14 residues. In nucleotides, the CDR3 is TGTGCCAGCAGTTGGGGGTCTGGGGCCAACGTCCTGACTTTC. Its protein is CASSWGSGANVLTF. Full variable domain (outside the CDR3, taken from reference TRBV25-1 and TRBJ2-6): EADIYQTPRYLVIGTGKKITLECSQTMGHDKMYWYQQDPGMELHLIHYSYGVNSTEKGDLSSESTVSRIRTEHFPLTLESARPSHTSQYLCASSWGSGANVLTFGAGSRLTVL.